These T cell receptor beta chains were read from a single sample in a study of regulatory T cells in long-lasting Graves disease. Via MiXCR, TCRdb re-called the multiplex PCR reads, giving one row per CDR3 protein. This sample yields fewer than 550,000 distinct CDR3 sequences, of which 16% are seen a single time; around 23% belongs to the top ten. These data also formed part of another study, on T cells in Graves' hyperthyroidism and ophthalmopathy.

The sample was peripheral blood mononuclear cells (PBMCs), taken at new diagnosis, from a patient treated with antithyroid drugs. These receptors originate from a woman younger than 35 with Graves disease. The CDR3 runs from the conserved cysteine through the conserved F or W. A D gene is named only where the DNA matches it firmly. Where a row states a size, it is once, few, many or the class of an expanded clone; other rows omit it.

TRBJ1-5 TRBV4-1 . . TGCGCCAGCAGCCAAGGGGGGGGGCGCGCTCAGCCCCAGCATTTT CASSQGGGRAQPQHF
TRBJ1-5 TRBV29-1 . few TGCAGCGCCTTATGGGGCACTAATCAGCCCCAGCATTTT CSALWGTNQPQHF
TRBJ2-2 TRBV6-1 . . TGTGCCGGCAGAGAGGAGGTTTCCACCGGGGAGCTGTTTTTT CAGREEVSTGELFF
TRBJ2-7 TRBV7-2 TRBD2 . TGTGCCAGCAGCCCGAGCGGGGTTCCCTACGAGCAGTACTTC CASSPSGVPYEQYF
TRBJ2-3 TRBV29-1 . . TGCAGCGTTGATGGGGAGACACTGTGGGATACGCAGTATTTT CSVDGETLWDTQYF
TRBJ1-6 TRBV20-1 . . TGCAGTGCTAGCGAAAGTTCGGGGGGGGCCTATCTTTCACCCCTCCACTTT CSASESSGGAYLSPLHF
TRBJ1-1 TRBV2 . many TGTGCCAGCAAGGGATCTCATCTCTGGGACACTGAAGCTTTCTTT CASKGSHLWDTEAFF
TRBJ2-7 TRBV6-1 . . TGTGCCAGCAGCCGAGGAGGGACCTACGAGCAGTACTTC CASSRGGTYEQYF
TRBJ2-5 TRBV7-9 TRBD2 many TGTGCCAGCAGCTTATTTGGACTAGCGGGAGCGCAGACCCAGTACTTC CASSLFGLAGAQTQYF
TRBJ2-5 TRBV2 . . TGTGCCAGCAGTGATGGGCGGGAACAGACCCAGTACTTC CASSDGREQTQYF
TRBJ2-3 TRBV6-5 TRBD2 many TGTGCCAGCAGTTCCAACATAGCGGGAGGGCCGACAGATACGCAGTATTTT CASSSNIAGGPTDTQYF
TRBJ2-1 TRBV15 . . TGTGCCACCAGCAGAGGGGGAAACGCGAGGAATGAGCAGTTCTTC CATSRGGNARNEQFF
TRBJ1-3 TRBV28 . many TGTGCCAGCAGTTTGAGGGAGATCTCTGGAAACACCATATATTTT CASSLREISGNTIYF
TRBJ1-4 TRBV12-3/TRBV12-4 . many TGTGCCAGCAGTTCCTCCGAAAAACTGTTTTTT CASSSSEKLFF
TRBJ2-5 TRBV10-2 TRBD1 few TGCGCCAGCAGTGGGACAGGAGAGACCCAGTACTTC CASSGTGETQYF
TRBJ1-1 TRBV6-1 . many TGTGCCAGCCCTAGTAAGGGTGAAGCTTTCTTT CASPSKGEAFF
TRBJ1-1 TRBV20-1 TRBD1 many TGCAGTGCTTACTCCCTGACAGGGGGGTGGGACACTGAAGCTTTCTTT CSAYSLTGGWDTEAFF
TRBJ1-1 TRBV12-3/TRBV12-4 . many TGTGCCAGCAGTTTAGCCCCAGCATACACTGAAGCTTTCTTT CASSLAPAYTEAFF
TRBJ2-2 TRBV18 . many TGTGCCAGCTCACCAATGACAGCCGAGAACACCGGGGAGCTGTTTTTT CASSPMTAENTGELFF
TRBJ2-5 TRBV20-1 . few TGCAGTGCTAGGAAGGGTAAACAAGAGACCCAGTACTTC CSARKGKQETQYF
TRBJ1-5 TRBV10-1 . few TGCGCCAGTAGCCCCGGGGGAAATGGACCCCAGCATTTT CASSPGGNGPQHF
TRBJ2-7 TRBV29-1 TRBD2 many TGCAGCGTTGCCGGACTAGCGGACTCCTACGAGCAGTACTTC CSVAGLADSYEQYF
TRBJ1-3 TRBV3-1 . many TGTGCCAGCAGGACAGGCACCGACTCTGGAAACACCATATATTTT CASRTGTDSGNTIYF
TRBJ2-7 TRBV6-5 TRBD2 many TGTGCCAGCAGCTACGGAAGGACTAGCGGGAGGGCCGCACGGGACGAGCAGTACTTC CASSYGRTSGRAARDEQYF
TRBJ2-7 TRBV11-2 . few TGTGCCAGCAGCTTACAATCTGGGGGCTCCTACGAGCAGTACTTC CASSLQSGGSYEQYF
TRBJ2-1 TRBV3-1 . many TGTGCCAGCAGCCAAGATTTCGGGACTGCTGCCTACAATGAGCAGTTCTTC CASSQDFGTAAYNEQFF
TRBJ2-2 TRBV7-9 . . TGTGCCAGCAGCCCTACTTCAGGGTCCGGGGAGCTGTTTTTT CASSPTSGSGELFF
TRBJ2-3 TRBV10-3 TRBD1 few TGTGCCACCCGCGGGACAGGAGCTAGCACAGATACGCAGTATTTT CATRGTGASTDTQYF
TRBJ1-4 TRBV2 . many TGTGCCAGCCGATACAGGGATGAAAAACTGTTTTTT CASRYRDEKLFF
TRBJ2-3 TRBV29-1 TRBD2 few TGCAGCGTTGTGGGACTAGCGGGAGGGAGGTTTCGGACAGATACGCAGTATTTT CSVVGLAGGRFRTDTQYF
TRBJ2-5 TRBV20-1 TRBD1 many TGCAGTGCTAGAGGACAGGGTGAAGAGACCCAGTACTTC CSARGQGEETQYF
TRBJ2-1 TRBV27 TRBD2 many TGTGCCAGCAGTTTATCAAGGACTAGCGGATACAATGAGCAGTTCTTC CASSLSRTSGYNEQFF
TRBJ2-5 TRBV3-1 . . TGTGCCAGCAGCCTACGGACTATCCAAGAGACCCAGTACTTC CASSLRTIQETQYF
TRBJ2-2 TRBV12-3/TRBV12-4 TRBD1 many TGTGCCAGCACCCAGTCTCCGGGACAGGGACTTACCGGGGAGCTGTTTTTT CASTQSPGQGLTGELFF
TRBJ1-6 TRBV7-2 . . TGTGCCAGCAGCTTAACGGGGGATTCACCCCTCCACTTT CASSLTGDSPLHF